Listed here are 24 T cell receptor beta chains from one sample, sequenced in a study of regulatory T cells in long-lasting Graves disease. Construction of the TCR beta libraries employed iRepertoire HTBI primers in conjunction with Arm-PCR of CDR3 regions. From the multiplex PCR reads, TCRdb called clonotypes with MiXCR, one entry per CDR3 protein. The sample includes 580,000 or so distinct CDR3 sequences, about 16% of them seen just once. The time point denotes: newly diagnosed GD, antithyroid drugs for less than 3 months. PBMC RNA was the source of the TCR library. A further study also used this sample, focusing on T cells in Graves' hyperthyroidism and ophthalmopathy.

The sequencing used peripheral blood mononuclear cells (PBMCs), collected at new diagnosis, from a patient treated with antithyroid drugs. The receptors were sampled from a young man with Graves disease.

This chain uses TRBV29-1 with TRBJ2-2, with D possibly called TRBD1 or TRBD2 (6 bases each). V gave up 3 bases and J gave up 3 bases, with 8 bases separating them. The CDR3 totals 13 residues. Per the germline V gene, CDR1 is SQVTM and CDR2 is ANQGSEA. CDR3 residues: CSVDRGHTGELFF. The CDR3 DNA reads TGCAGCGTTGATCGGGGGCACACCGGGGAGCTGTTTTTT.

This clonotype appeared a few times. The V and J genes are TRBV5-1 and TRBJ1-1; D possibly corresponds to TRBD1 (6 bases). The CDR3 is made up of 15 amino acids. Germline V CDR1 and CDR2: SGHRS, YFSETQ. Trimming cost V 4 bases and J 4 bases, with 17 bases left between them. The CDR3 is CASSPRDISGTEAFF. CDR3 bases: TGCGCCAGCAGCCCCAGGGACATCTCGGGCACTGAAGCTTTCTTT.

This clonotype was counted only a few times. The chain has TRBV13 and TRBJ2-1; maybe TRBD2 (5 bases). The CDR3 extends over 15 amino acids. Germline loops: CDR1 PRHDT, CDR2 FYEKMQ (reference sequence). Trimming took 4 bases from V and 1 from J, leaving 11 bases between them. The CDR3 bases are TGTGCCAGCAGCTCCGTTGGCGGGTCCTACAATGAGCAGTTCTTC. This encodes CASSSVGGSYNEQFF.

Comments on this clonotype: With a much larger clone just one base away, this may be a read error. V usage is TRBV3-1 and J usage is TRBJ2-1, with D perhaps matching TRBD1 (5 bases). Near its end, the DNA agrees better with TRBJ2-7, so the J call may be wrong. The CDR3 sequence is 14 residues long. Germline V gives CDR1 LGHDT, CDR2 YNNKEL (reference sequence). This CDR3 is CASSHSGFNNEQYF. CDR3 in DNA: TGTGCCAGCAGCCATTCAGGGTTCAACAATGAGCAGTACTTC.

The genes are TRBV6-5 and TRBJ2-7; 7 bases map to TRBD2. The CDR3 is 15 residues long. V was clipped by 4 bases and J by 2 bases; unmatched bases: 8. Germline values: CDR1 MNHEY, CDR2 SVGAGI. The CDR3 loop is CASSWQLAEAYEQYF. CDR3 bases: TGTGCCAGCAGTTGGCAGCTAGCGGAGGCCTACGAGCAGTACTTC.

This clonotype was detected many times. This chain joins TRBV5-1 and TRBJ2-3, with 7 positions matching TRBD2. The V gene end was trimmed by 4 bases and the J gene end by 0 bases; junction bases not matched to a gene: 8. CDR1 SGHRS and CDR2 YFSETQ come from the germline V gene. This CDR3 is 16 amino acids long. CDR3 protein: CASSLPRLASTDTQYF. CDR3 sequence (DNA): TGCGCCAGCAGCCTCCCCCGACTAGCCAGCACAGATACGCAGTATTTT.

This clonotype was picked up a small number of times. The J gene is TRBJ1-2, the V gene TRBV2; the match to TRBD1 covers 7 bases. This CDR3 region has 14 residues. Germline loops: CDR1 SNHLY, CDR2 FYNNEI. V trimming: 2 bases; J trimming: 8 bases; junction bases outside the gene matches: 8. The CDR3 DNA follows: TGTGCCAGCAGTGAAAACAGGGGCGTCTTGGGCTACACCTTC. Its translation: CASSENRGVLGYTF.

This clonotype came up many times. The chain carries TRBV27 and TRBJ1-2, with 7 nucleotides matching TRBD1. J was trimmed by 1 base and V by 6 bases; bases with no gene match: 8. This CDR3 is 15 amino acids long. The V gene's germline CDR1 is MNHEY and CDR2 SMNVEV (reference sequence). CDR3 protein: CASSSTGRCNYGYTF. The CDR3 nucleotides read TGTGCCAGCAGCTCGACAGGGAGGTGTAACTATGGCTACACCTTC.

This clonotype was counted at least ten times. The V call is TRBV6-2 or TRBV6-3, the J call TRBJ2-7, with 12 bases that match TRBD2. This CDR3 has 15 amino acids. CDR1 and CDR2 from the germline V gene are MNHEY and SVGEGT. V was pared by 5 bases and J by 7 bases, with 9 bases of the junction left unmatched. CDR3 sequence reads: CASSEVQLAGGEQYF. The CDR3 nucleotides read TGTGCCAGCAGTGAAGTTCAACTAGCGGGAGGTGAGCAGTACTTC.

At least ten counts were recorded for this clonotype. At one end, the junction sequence differs from germline, possibly due to a read error. The J gene is TRBJ2-1, the V gene TRBV20-1; possible D gene TRBD2, 7 bases. CDR3 size: 15 residues. The germline CDR1 and CDR2 sequences are DFQATT and SNEGSKA (reference sequence). The CDR3 loop is CSARDEVGFGGPGVF. The CDR3 nucleotides are TGCAGTGCTAGAGATGAAGTTGGATTCGGGGGGCCTGGGGTCTTC.

This clonotype was recorded many times. The chain carries TRBV24-1 and TRBJ1-2; no clear D. V was clipped by 5 bases and J by 4 bases, with 10 bases between them. The CDR3 totals 13 residues. Per the germline V gene, CDR1 is KGHDR and CDR2 is SFDVKD. The CDR3 DNA is TGTGCCACCAGTGCCGGGATCTTCTATGGCTACACCTTC. Protein product: CATSAGIFYGYTF.

V usage is TRBV7-9 and J usage is TRBJ1-2; 8 nucleotides line up with TRBD1. This CDR3 contains 15 residues. The V and J ends lost 5 bases and 4 bases, in that order; junction bases with no gene match: 9. Germline values: CDR1 SEHNR, CDR2 FQNEAQ (reference sequence). The CDR3 DNA is TGTGCCAGCAGCCCGCCGGACAGGGAGGCCTATGGCTACACCTTC. It specifies CASSPPDREAYGYTF.

The chain carries TRBV9 and TRBJ2-1; 11 bases are shared with TRBD2. CDR3 length: 21 amino acids. V shed 4 bases and J 3 bases; nucleotides not matched to a gene: 21. CDR1 and CDR2 from the germline V gene are SGDLS and YYNGEE. The CDR3 region is CASSPAPTGTSGRVFYNEQFF. The CDR3, as DNA: TGTGCCAGCAGCCCCGCCCCTACCGGGACTAGCGGTAGAGTTTTCTACAATGAGCAGTTCTTC.

This clonotype was found a few times. The J gene is TRBJ2-7, the V gene TRBV29-1; 7 positions match TRBD1. The ends lost 6 bases at V and 2 bases at J; junction bases unmatched: 13. Germline-derived CDR1 and CDR2 are SQVTM and ANQGSEA. The CDR3 contains 15 residues. The DNA for the CDR3 is TGCAGCGTCCACTCACCCGGGACAGACGCCTACGAGCAGTACTTC. It specifies CSVHSPGTDAYEQYF.

Only a few counts were recorded for this clonotype. Since a much larger clone is just one base distant, this may be a read error. The chain recombines TRBV2 with TRBJ2-1; D gene unclear. This CDR3 contains 11 residues. The V and J ends lost 8 bases and 8 bases respectively, with 10 bases between them. Germline CDR1 reads SNHLY; CDR2 reads FYNNEI. This CDR3 is CASRTGDEQFF. CDR3 DNA: TGTGCCAGCCGTACGGGCGATGAGCAGTTCTTC.

This clonotype showed up many times. The rearrangement links TRBV28 to TRBJ1-1; tentative D call: TRBD1 (6 bases). The CDR3 runs 16 residues. Germline assignment: CDR1 MDHEN and CDR2 SYDVKM. V shed 4 bases and J shed 6 bases, with 21 bases lying between them. CDR3 sequence: CASSSPSGVKRAEAFF. The CDR3 DNA reads TGTGCCAGCAGTTCCCCGTCAGGGGTTAAGCGGGCTGAAGCTTTCTTT.

On this clonotype: A much larger clone lies one base from this, so it may be a read error. The chain is built from TRBV10-3 and TRBJ1-2; TRBD1 matches at 9 bases. Germline V gene lookup returns CDR1 ENHRY and CDR2 SYGVKD. Unmatched junction bases numbered 7, after V lost 3 bases and J lost 5 bases. This CDR3 comprises 15 residues. The CDR3 protein is CAISDKGQGKYGYTF. The CDR3 DNA follows: TGTGCCATCAGTGACAAGGGACAGGGAAAGTATGGCTACACCTTC.

This clonotype appeared many times. The chain recombines TRBV3-1 with TRBJ2-1; D tentatively fits TRBD1 or TRBD2 (5 bases each). This CDR3 comprises 13 residues. Germline V lookup: CDR1 LGHDT, CDR2 YNNKEL (reference sequence). Trimming removed 4 bases at V and 5 bases at J, with 9 bases between. Here the CDR3 DNA reads TGTGCCAGCAGCCCCATGGGGGACAATGAGCAGTTCTTC. This codes for CASSPMGDNEQFF.

The chain recombines TRBV20-1 with TRBJ2-7; D call uncertain. Germline assignment: CDR1 DFQATT and CDR2 SNEGSKA (reference sequence). The V end lost 3 bases, the J end lost 3 bases, and 9 bases lay between the germline ends. This CDR3 region has 12 residues. CDR3 coding DNA: TGCAGTGCTAGTTCAGAGGACTACGAGCAGTACTTC. This encodes CSASSEDYEQYF.

Comments on this clonotype: A single base separates this from a much larger clone, so it may be a read error. The chain uses TRBV27 and TRBJ2-3, with D possibly matching TRBD1 (5 bases). Germline V gene data show CDR1 as MNHEY and CDR2 as SMNVEV (reference sequence). The CDR3 has 15 amino acids. The CDR3 protein is CAGSLDSPSTDTQYF. CDR3 nucleotide sequence: TGTGCCGGCAGTCTCGACAGCCCTAGCACAGATACGCAGTATTTT.

This clonotype was detected many times. The chain is built from TRBV20-1 and TRBJ2-7, with D perhaps matching TRBD1 or TRBD2 (5 bases each). Germline CDR1 is DFQATT and CDR2 is SNEGSKA (reference sequence). Trimming pared 5 bases from V and 2 bases from J, leaving 10 bases between. The CDR3 runs to 12 residues. In nucleotides, the CDR3 is TGCAGTGCTTCCCGGGACCCCTACGAGCAGTACTTC. Protein: CSASRDPYEQYF.

The table lists this clonotype with a few counts. This sequence joins TRBV18 and TRBJ2-3, with D hard to call. The V and J ends lost 1 base and 2 bases respectively, with 4 bases between them. This CDR3 has 13 amino acids. CDR1 and CDR2 from the germline V gene are KGHSH and LQKENI. The chain's CDR3 is CASSPQFTDTQYF. The CDR3 nucleotides are TGTGCCAGCTCACCACAGTTCACAGATACGCAGTATTTT.

In its sample, this clonotype was seen many times. V usage is TRBV20-1 and J usage is TRBJ2-1, with 11 positions matching TRBD2. Germline CDR1 is DFQATT and CDR2 is SNEGSKA (reference sequence). V gave up 4 bases and J gave up 9 bases; unmatched junction bases: 8. This CDR3 has 14 residues. In nucleotides, the CDR3 is TGCAGTGCTATAGCGGGAGGGCCGAGAGGTGAGCAGTTCTTC. Its protein product is CSAIAGGPRGEQFF.

The table lists this clonotype with many counts. The V call is TRBV5-1, the J call TRBJ2-5; D may be TRBD2 (5 bases). CDR3 size: 14 residues. Germline V gene sequence: CDR1 SGHRS, CDR2 YFSETQ. The V gene lost 4 bases and the J gene lost 0 bases, with 10 bases spanning the gap. The CDR3 sequence is CASSQTGNQETQYF. The CDR3 DNA reads as TGCGCCAGCAGCCAAACGGGAAACCAAGAGACCCAGTACTTC. The full variable domain, its missing parts supplied by reference TRBV5-1 and TRBJ2-5, is KAGVTQTPRYLIKTRGQQVTLSCSPISGHRSVSWYQQTPGQGLQFLFEYFSETQRNKGNFPGRFSGRQFSNSRSEMNVSTLELGDSALYLCASSQTGNQETQYFGPGTRLLVL.